A selection of T cell receptor beta chains follows, all from one sample in a study of cytomegalovirus exposure and HLA in healthy donors. Using immunoSEQ multiplex PCR, the repertoire was profiled, and TCRdb retains in-frame clones only, with some absent. The profile covers 150,000 to 200,000 clones, with about four fifths appearing a single time and roughly 7% taken by the ten largest. Sequencing input: PBMCs. These receptor sequences come from a man younger than 30 in good health and CMV-seropositive. Each CDR3 is given with its conserved first and last residue. D genes are given only for firm matches. Expanded clones are given a class, and other clones once, few, many or no size at all.

.	few	TRBV19	TRBJ2-7	CASSMVRDYEQYF	TGTGCCAGTAGTATGGTCAGGGACTACGAGCAGTACTTC
.	.	TRBV28	TRBJ1-1	CASNRGGNTEAFF	TGTGCCAGCAATCGCGGCGGGAACACTGAAGCTTTCTTT
TRBD2	.	TRBV7-2	TRBJ2-5	CASRHTGGEETQYF	TGTGCCAGCAGACATACGGGGGGAGAAGAGACCCAGTACTTC
.	.	TRBV9	TRBJ2-1	CASSPQDGTNEQFF	TGTGCCAGCAGCCCTCAGGATGGTACGAATGAGCAGTTCTTC
.	.	TRBV15	TRBJ2-7	CATSTSGLTYEQYF	TGTGCCACCAGCACTTCAGGGCTCACCTACGAGCAGTACTTC
.	.	TRBV30	TRBJ2-7	CAWGGMATSMEQYF	TGTGCCTGGGGGGGGATGGCTACGAGCATGGAGCAGTACTTC
.	.	TRBV29-1	TRBJ1-3	CSVGGEATGNTIYF	TGCAGCGTTGGGGGAGAGGCAACTGGAAACACCATATATTTT
.	.	TRBV19	TRBJ2-7	CASHFQDEQYF	TGTGCCAGCCATTTTCAGGACGAGCAGTACTTC
TRBD1	.	TRBV6-5	TRBJ1-1	CASSYPGTGGTEAFF	TGTGCCAGCAGTTACCCGGGGACAGGGGGCACTGAAGCTTTCTTT
TRBD2	.	TRBV2	TRBJ2-1	CASSYSGLAGVYNEQFF	TGTGCCAGCAGTTACTCGGGACTAGCGGGAGTATACAATGAGCAGTTCTTC
.	.	TRBV27	TRBJ1-1	CASTPVGRVGTEAFF	TGTGCCAGCACCCCCGTAGGCAGGGTCGGAACTGAAGCTTTCTTT
TRBD2	.	TRBV30	TRBJ2-2	CAWGGGSNTGELFF	TGTGCCTGGGGCGGGGGGTCGAACACCGGGGAGCTGTTTTTT
.	.	TRBV5-1	TRBJ2-2	CASSLAPAGELFF	TGCGCCAGCAGCTTGGCCCCTGCCGGGGAGCTGTTTTTT
TRBD1	.	TRBV9	TRBJ2-7	CASSIRDRGYEQYF	TGTGCCAGCAGCATCCGGGACAGGGGTTACGAGCAGTACTTC
.	.	TRBV9	TRBJ2-3	CASSVDFPDTQYF	TGTGCCAGCAGCGTAGACTTCCCGGATACGCAGTATTTT
TRBD2	.	TRBV4-2	TRBJ2-3	CASSPQTSGGVYF	TGTGCCAGCAGCCCTCAGACTAGCGGGGGAGTGTATTTT
TRBD1	.	TRBV6-6	TRBJ1-5	CASDRVSNQPQHF	TGTGCCAGCGACAGGGTAAGCAATCAGCCCCAGCATTTT
TRBD2	.	TRBV28	TRBJ2-2	CASSSLAGGGAGELFF	TGTGCCAGCAGTTCCTTAGCGGGAGGTGGAGCCGGGGAGCTGTTTTTT
.	.	TRBV27	TRBJ1-2	CASSLGPTHYGYTF	TGTGCCAGCAGTTTAGGGCCAACCCACTATGGCTACACCTTC
TRBD1	.	TRBV29-1	TRBJ2-1	CSVETGGRVEQFF	TGCAGCGTTGAGACAGGGGGTCGGGTAGAGCAGTTCTTC
.	.	TRBV7-2	TRBJ2-5	CASSPGGSGVGETQYF	TGTGCCAGCAGCCCCGGGGGTAGCGGTGTAGGGGAGACCCAGTACTTC
TRBD1	.	TRBV28	TRBJ1-5	CASSFAGTGGGRPQHF	TGTGCCAGCAGTTTTGCGGGGACAGGGGGTGGACGGCCCCAGCATTTT